A selection of T cell receptor beta chains follows, all from one sample in a study of T cell responses to AZD1222 COVID-19 vaccine. Here immunoSEQ multiplex PCR was the method, and the copy in TCRdb shows in-frame clones only, minus some. The profile shows more than 85,000 clones, around nine tenths of them singletons. This sample comprised peripheral blood, obtained on day 0 of AZD1222 vaccination. Every receptor here comes from an adult in good health. The CDR3 runs from the conserved cysteine through the conserved F or W. The D gene is left open where the match is weak. Clone size is shown for a subset of rows, as once, few, many or a class of expanded clone.

v_call: TRBV19
clone_size: NA
j_call: TRBJ2-2
cdr3_length: 15
d_call: TRBD1
cdr3_aa: CASNDQGARTGELFF
cdr3_nt: TGTGCCAGTAATGATCAGGGGGCGCGGACCGGGGAGCTGTTTTTT

v_call: TRBV24-1
clone_size: NA
j_call: TRBJ1-5
cdr3_length: 14
d_call: TRBD1
cdr3_aa: CATSDYRGDQPQHF
cdr3_nt: TGTGCCACCAGTGACTACAGGGGGGATCAGCCCCAGCATTTT

v_call: TRBV6-6
clone_size: NA
j_call: TRBJ2-2
cdr3_length: 16
d_call: TRBD2
cdr3_aa: CASSSGLAVNTGELFF
cdr3_nt: TGTGCCAGCAGTTCGGGACTAGCGGTGAACACCGGGGAGCTGTTTTTT

v_call: TRBV19
clone_size: NA
j_call: TRBJ1-2
cdr3_length: 13
d_call: NA
cdr3_aa: CASSKGADLGYTF
cdr3_nt: TGTGCCAGTAGTAAGGGTGCGGACTTGGGCTACACCTTC

v_call: TRBV24-1
clone_size: NA
j_call: TRBJ2-1
cdr3_length: 13
d_call: NA
cdr3_aa: CATGGTVKNEQFF
cdr3_nt: TGTGCCACCGGCGGGACAGTTAAGAATGAGCAGTTCTTC

v_call: TRBV10-1
clone_size: NA
j_call: TRBJ2-3
cdr3_length: 14
d_call: NA
cdr3_aa: CASSDSTRADTQYF
cdr3_nt: TGCGCCAGCAGTGACTCGACCAGGGCAGATACGCAGTATTTT

v_call: TRBV9
clone_size: NA
j_call: TRBJ2-1
cdr3_length: 15
d_call: NA
cdr3_aa: CASSAREKTYNEQFF
cdr3_nt: TGTGCCAGCAGCGCGAGGGAGAAGACCTACAATGAGCAGTTCTTC

v_call: TRBV7-2
clone_size: NA
j_call: TRBJ2-7
cdr3_length: 15
d_call: NA
cdr3_aa: CASRPQRVGSYEQYF
cdr3_nt: TGTGCCAGCAGGCCACAGCGGGTGGGGTCCTACGAGCAGTACTTC

v_call: TRBV15
clone_size: NA
j_call: TRBJ2-7
cdr3_length: 18
d_call: TRBD2
cdr3_aa: CATSRDKRTSGRLHEQYF
cdr3_nt: TGTGCCACCAGCAGAGATAAAAGGACTAGCGGGCGTCTACACGAGCAGTACTTC

v_call: TRBV5-1
clone_size: once
j_call: TRBJ2-3
cdr3_length: 14
d_call: TRBD2
cdr3_aa: CASSRAGETDTQYF
cdr3_nt: TGCGCCAGCAGCAGAGCGGGAGAAACAGATACGCAGTATTTT

v_call: TRBV3-1/TRBV3-2
clone_size: few
j_call: TRBJ2-7
cdr3_length: 17
d_call: NA
cdr3_aa: CASSLQPGRGGYYEQYF
cdr3_nt: TGTGCCAGCAGCCTTCAACCCGGTAGGGGGGGATACTACGAGCAGTACTTC

v_call: TRBV12-3/TRBV12-4
clone_size: NA
j_call: TRBJ1-2
cdr3_length: 13
d_call: NA
cdr3_aa: CASSLGGFDGYTF
cdr3_nt: TGTGCCAGCAGTTTAGGAGGGTTTGACGGCTACACCTTC

v_call: TRBV24-1
clone_size: NA
j_call: TRBJ1-2
cdr3_length: 13
d_call: NA
cdr3_aa: CATSDSGVGGYTF
cdr3_nt: TGTGCCACCAGTGATTCAGGGGTGGGTGGCTACACCTTC

v_call: TRBV11-2
clone_size: few
j_call: TRBJ2-1
cdr3_length: 13
d_call: NA
cdr3_aa: CASSSGQNNEQFF
cdr3_nt: TGTGCCAGCAGCAGTGGACAGAACAATGAGCAGTTCTTC

v_call: TRBV20-1
clone_size: NA
j_call: TRBJ2-7
cdr3_length: 15
d_call: TRBD2
cdr3_aa: CSASRSLAGVGEQYF
cdr3_nt: TGCAGTGCTAGTCGAAGTCTAGCGGGAGTAGGAGAGCAGTACTTC

v_call: TRBV6-2/TRBV6-3
clone_size: NA
j_call: TRBJ2-2
cdr3_length: 16
d_call: TRBD1
cdr3_aa: CASSFGQGWNTGELFF
cdr3_nt: TGTGCCAGCAGTTTCGGACAGGGCTGGAACACCGGGGAGCTGTTTTTT

v_call: TRBV5-4
clone_size: NA
j_call: TRBJ1-1
cdr3_length: 15
d_call: TRBD1
cdr3_aa: CASSPQGQSNTEAFF
cdr3_nt: TGTGCCAGCAGCCCCCAGGGACAGTCGAACACTGAAGCTTTCTTT

v_call: TRBV6-5
clone_size: NA
j_call: TRBJ2-7
cdr3_length: 13
d_call: TRBD1
cdr3_aa: CASTLRTGHEQYF
cdr3_nt: TGTGCCAGCACCCTAAGGACAGGGCACGAGCAGTACTTC

v_call: TRBV14
clone_size: NA
j_call: TRBJ1-6
cdr3_length: 15
d_call: NA
cdr3_aa: CASSQDLNANSPLHF
cdr3_nt: TGTGCCAGCAGCCAAGATCTTAACGCTAATTCACCCCTCCACTTT

v_call: TRBV4-1
clone_size: NA
j_call: TRBJ1-2
cdr3_length: 11
d_call: NA
cdr3_aa: CASSPGDGYTF
cdr3_nt: TGCGCCAGCAGCCCAGGGGACGGCTACACCTTC

v_call: TRBV28
clone_size: NA
j_call: TRBJ2-4
cdr3_length: 18
d_call: TRBD1
cdr3_aa: CASSFIGTANLAKNIQYF
cdr3_nt: TGTGCCAGCAGTTTTATCGGGACAGCTAATTTAGCCAAAAACATTCAGTACTTC

v_call: TRBV5-1
clone_size: NA
j_call: TRBJ2-2
cdr3_length: 14
d_call: NA
cdr3_aa: CASSLAPPTGELFF
cdr3_nt: TGCGCCAGTTCGCTAGCGCCGCCCACCGGGGAGCTGTTTTTT

v_call: TRBV19
clone_size: NA
j_call: TRBJ2-7
cdr3_length: 13
d_call: TRBD1
cdr3_aa: CASSAGQAYEQYF
cdr3_nt: TGTGCCAGTAGTGCGGGACAGGCCTACGAGCAGTACTTC

v_call: TRBV24-1
clone_size: once
j_call: TRBJ2-1
cdr3_length: 13
d_call: NA
cdr3_aa: CATSSSSYNEQFF
cdr3_nt: TGTGCCACCAGTTCCAGCTCCTACAATGAGCAGTTCTTC

v_call: TRBV27
clone_size: NA
j_call: TRBJ1-5
cdr3_length: 13
d_call: TRBD1
cdr3_aa: CASRPTGGQPQHF
cdr3_nt: TGTGCCAGCAGACCGACAGGGGGTCAGCCCCAGCATTTT

v_call: TRBV10-3
clone_size: NA
j_call: TRBJ2-3
cdr3_length: 15
d_call: TRBD2
cdr3_aa: CAISGLAGSTDTQYF
cdr3_nt: TGTGCCATCAGTGGACTAGCGGGAAGCACAGATACGCAGTATTTT

v_call: TRBV30
clone_size: NA
j_call: TRBJ1-1
cdr3_length: 14
d_call: NA
cdr3_aa: CAWSVQGMNTEAFF
cdr3_nt: TGTGCCTGGAGCGTCCAGGGGATGAACACTGAAGCTTTCTTT

v_call: TRBV18
clone_size: NA
j_call: TRBJ2-5
cdr3_length: 16
d_call: TRBD1
cdr3_aa: CASSPSPGQVGETQYF
cdr3_nt: TGTGCCAGCTCACCTAGCCCGGGACAGGTGGGAGAGACCCAGTACTTC

v_call: TRBV11-1
clone_size: NA
j_call: TRBJ2-5
cdr3_length: 15
d_call: TRBD1
cdr3_aa: CASSFGTGAGETQYF
cdr3_nt: TGTGCCAGCAGCTTCGGGACAGGGGCGGGAGAGACCCAGTACTTC

v_call: TRBV6-5
clone_size: NA
j_call: TRBJ1-2
cdr3_length: 14
d_call: NA
cdr3_aa: CASSLGTQGRGYTF
cdr3_nt: TGTGCCAGCAGTTTGGGGACCCAGGGTCGGGGCTACACCTTC

v_call: TRBV28
clone_size: NA
j_call: TRBJ2-7
cdr3_length: 14
d_call: TRBD2
cdr3_aa: CASTLGGSSYEQYF
cdr3_nt: TGTGCCAGCACCCTCGGCGGGAGTTCCTACGAGCAGTACTTC

v_call: TRBV19
clone_size: once
j_call: TRBJ2-3
cdr3_length: 14
d_call: TRBD1
cdr3_aa: CASTGQGRADTQYF
cdr3_nt: TGTGCCAGCACGGGACAGGGTAGGGCAGATACGCAGTATTTT

v_call: TRBV28
clone_size: NA
j_call: TRBJ2-4
cdr3_length: 12
d_call: TRBD1
cdr3_aa: CATTTGVDIQYF
cdr3_nt: TGTGCCACTACAACAGGGGTCGACATTCAGTACTTC

v_call: TRBV6-2/TRBV6-3
clone_size: NA
j_call: TRBJ1-1
cdr3_length: 15
d_call: NA
cdr3_aa: CASSYSVRAHTEAFF
cdr3_nt: TGTGCCAGCAGTTATTCCGTGAGGGCCCACACTGAAGCTTTCTTT

v_call: TRBV3-1/TRBV3-2
clone_size: NA
j_call: TRBJ2-1
cdr3_length: 13
d_call: NA
cdr3_aa: CASSQQGVDEQFF
cdr3_nt: TGTGCCAGCAGCCAACAGGGCGTAGATGAGCAGTTCTTC

v_call: TRBV29-1
clone_size: NA
j_call: TRBJ1-1
cdr3_length: 14
d_call: TRBD1
cdr3_aa: CSVKPGQGETEAFF
cdr3_nt: TGCAGCGTCAAACCCGGACAGGGAGAAACTGAAGCTTTCTTT

v_call: TRBV4-1
clone_size: once
j_call: TRBJ2-3
cdr3_length: 14
d_call: NA
cdr3_aa: CASSSRGAPDTQYF
cdr3_nt: TGCGCCAGCAGCTCACGAGGGGCCCCAGATACGCAGTATTTT

v_call: TRBV4-1
clone_size: NA
j_call: TRBJ1-4
cdr3_length: 14
d_call: TRBD1
cdr3_aa: CASSPGQDNEKLFF
cdr3_nt: TGCGCCAGCAGCCCGGGACAGGATAATGAAAAACTGTTTTTT

v_call: TRBV24-1
clone_size: NA
j_call: TRBJ2-7
cdr3_length: 13
d_call: NA
cdr3_aa: CATSDGRQVEQYF
cdr3_nt: TGTGCCACCAGTGACGGGAGACAGGTCGAGCAGTACTTC

v_call: TRBV27
clone_size: NA
j_call: TRBJ2-3
cdr3_length: 16
d_call: TRBD2
cdr3_aa: CASTRLSGAVTDTQYF
cdr3_nt: TGTGCCAGCACCCGACTTAGCGGGGCGGTCACAGATACGCAGTATTTT

v_call: TRBV19
clone_size: NA
j_call: TRBJ1-5
cdr3_length: 15
d_call: NA
cdr3_aa: CASSSLAGLGLAQHF
cdr3_nt: TGTGCCAGTAGTAGCCTGGCAGGGTTGGGGTTGGCCCAGCATTTT

v_call: TRBV6-5
clone_size: NA
j_call: TRBJ2-3
cdr3_length: 15
d_call: TRBD2
cdr3_aa: CASSLSGRGTDTQYF
cdr3_nt: TGTGCCAGCAGTCTTAGCGGGAGGGGCACAGATACGCAGTATTTT

v_call: TRBV5-1
clone_size: NA
j_call: TRBJ2-5
cdr3_length: 14
d_call: NA
cdr3_aa: CASSSTPGSETQYF
cdr3_nt: TGCGCCAGCAGCTCGACCCCAGGTTCGGAGACCCAGTACTTC

v_call: TRBV7-2
clone_size: NA
j_call: TRBJ2-7
cdr3_length: 15
d_call: TRBD2
cdr3_aa: CASSLVGRAGVEQYF
cdr3_nt: TGTGCCAGCAGCTTAGTGGGTAGAGCGGGGGTAGAGCAGTACTTC

v_call: TRBV7-2
clone_size: NA
j_call: TRBJ2-2
cdr3_length: 17
d_call: NA
cdr3_aa: CASSLAGAGERAGELFF
cdr3_nt: TGTGCCAGCAGCTTAGCGGGGGCGGGGGAGCGTGCCGGGGAGCTGTTTTTT

v_call: TRBV19
clone_size: NA
j_call: TRBJ1-1
cdr3_length: 12
d_call: NA
cdr3_aa: CASRRTTDGAFF
cdr3_nt: TGTGCCAGTAGGCGGACGACAGACGGCGCTTTCTTT

v_call: TRBV28
clone_size: NA
j_call: TRBJ2-7
cdr3_length: 13
d_call: TRBD1
cdr3_aa: CASRTGHGYEQYF
cdr3_nt: TGTGCCAGTCGGACAGGGCATGGGTACGAGCAGTACTTC

v_call: TRBV21-1
clone_size: NA
j_call: TRBJ2-7
cdr3_length: 15
d_call: NA
cdr3_aa: CASSSRDRAGYEQYF
cdr3_nt: TGTGCCAGCAGCAGCAGGGACAGGGCGGGGTACGAGCAGTACTTC

v_call: TRBV27
clone_size: NA
j_call: TRBJ2-7
cdr3_length: 16
d_call: TRBD2
cdr3_aa: CASSSLAGGQGIEQYF
cdr3_nt: TGTGCCAGCAGCTCACTAGCGGGAGGACAGGGGATCGAGCAGTACTTC

v_call: TRBV7-2
clone_size: NA
j_call: TRBJ1-6
cdr3_length: 17
d_call: NA
cdr3_aa: CASSLGQAAGNNSPLHF
cdr3_nt: TGTGCCAGCAGCTTAGGACAAGCGGCAGGGAATAATTCACCCCTCCACTTT

v_call: TRBV19
clone_size: NA
j_call: TRBJ2-1
cdr3_length: 15
d_call: NA
cdr3_aa: CASSTDGGSYNEQFF
cdr3_nt: TGTGCCAGTAGTACGGATGGGGGTTCCTACAATGAGCAGTTCTTC

v_call: TRBV6-5
clone_size: NA
j_call: TRBJ1-1
cdr3_length: 12
d_call: NA
cdr3_aa: CASTGRTTEAFF
cdr3_nt: TGTGCCAGCACAGGGAGGACCACTGAAGCTTTCTTT

v_call: TRBV6-6
clone_size: NA
j_call: TRBJ2-7
cdr3_length: 16
d_call: NA
cdr3_aa: CASSYPNRGATYEQYF
cdr3_nt: TGTGCCAGCAGTTACCCAAATCGCGGGGCTACCTACGAGCAGTACTTC

v_call: TRBV7-9
clone_size: NA
j_call: TRBJ2-7
cdr3_length: 15
d_call: TRBD1
cdr3_aa: CASSFRQGITYEQYF
cdr3_nt: TGTGCCAGCAGCTTCCGACAGGGGATAACCTACGAGCAGTACTTC

v_call: TRBV28
clone_size: NA
j_call: TRBJ1-2
cdr3_length: 13
d_call: NA
cdr3_aa: CATLKGGLYGYTF
cdr3_nt: TGTGCCACCCTAAAGGGGGGGCTCTATGGCTACACCTTC

v_call: TRBV21-1
clone_size: NA
j_call: TRBJ2-2
cdr3_length: 16
d_call: NA
cdr3_aa: CASSKVRTTPTGELFF
cdr3_nt: TGTGCCAGCAGCAAAGTGCGGACTACACCCACCGGGGAGCTGTTTTTT

v_call: TRBV18
clone_size: NA
j_call: TRBJ2-7
cdr3_length: 16
d_call: TRBD2
cdr3_aa: CASSPLETGTGGGEYF
cdr3_nt: TGTGCCAGCTCACCACTAGAGACGGGAACCGGGGGAGGGGAGTACTTC

v_call: TRBV6-5
clone_size: NA
j_call: TRBJ1-2
cdr3_length: 13
d_call: TRBD1
cdr3_aa: CASTLGQGYGYTF
cdr3_nt: TGTGCCAGCACCTTGGGACAGGGCTATGGCTACACCTTC

v_call: TRBV28
clone_size: NA
j_call: TRBJ2-4
cdr3_length: 16
d_call: NA
cdr3_aa: CASSPHPSLAKNIQYF
cdr3_nt: TGTGCCAGCAGTCCCCACCCTTCCCTAGCCAAAAACATTCAGTACTTC